This TCR beta chain was identified in a study of shared clonotypes between healthy human individuals. A remark on this clone: Its cognate antigen is unknown.

The study's findings and limits: Rarefaction showed that sequencing of sorted subsets was incomplete (despite large depth). Larger estimated richness was generally recorded for naive subsets relative to memory subsets.

Each donor was a Caucasian adult residing in Nashville, Tennessee. The CDR3 has 14 amino acids. Germline V lookup: CDR1 MNHEY, CDR2 SMNVEV (reference sequence). V shed 8 bases and J 11 bases; nucleotides not matched to a gene: 18. Method: immunoSEQ multiplex PCR; TCRdb's copy keeps in-frame clones and lacks some. The sample has 2.3 million or so clones, approximately 93% seen once; the top ten hold 0.39%. The sequencing sample was made of naive CD4+ T cells from PBMCs. As to subset: CD45RA+ positively selected. The V call is TRBV27, the J call TRBJ2-7; 7 bases align to TRBD2. The sequence was obtained from a man aged 18-30 years in good health. Some clones in this sample may be carry-over from other donors' samples. CDR3 in DNA: TGTGCCAGCTCCCCCCCGGGAGGTATCAGAGTGGAGTACTTC. This sequence encodes CASSPPGGIRVEYF.